The 24 T cell receptor beta chains reported below all come from one sample, sequenced in a study of early T cells in non-severe SARS-CoV-2 infection. TCRdb re-derived calls from the 5' RACE reads in MiXCR, one entry per CDR3 protein. The sample consists of 36,000 or so distinct CDR3 sequences, around 4.1% of them appearing once. Sequencing was carried out using whole blood. The receptors come from an adult who was a healthcare worker with PCR-confirmed SARS-CoV-2 infection or an uninfected control (not recorded which).

This clonotype has at least ten counts. This rearrangement joins TRBV19 to TRBJ2-2; TRBD2 aligns across 7 bases. The trim removed 5 bases at V and 3 bases at J, leaving 3 bases unmatched. This CDR3 spans 14 amino acids. CDR1 is LNHDA, CDR2 SQIVND, per germline (reference sequence). The CDR3 DNA reads TGTGCCAGTAGTCGGGGGGACGACACCGGGGAGCTGTTTTTT. It yields the protein CASSRGDDTGELFF.

This clonotype was detected many times. This chain uses TRBV7-2 with TRBJ2-1, with D possibly matching TRBD2 (5 bases). V was shortened by 5 bases and J by 8 bases, with 19 bases between the two germline ends. The length of the CDR3 is 15 residues. In germline, CDR1 is SGHTA, CDR2 FQGNSA. CDR3 protein: CASSPPSPKDYEQFF. CDR3 DNA sequence: TGTGCCAGCAGCCCACCCTCTCCCAAGGACTATGAGCAGTTCTTC. The full variable domain, in which reference TRBV7-2 and TRBJ2-1 provide the parts outside the CDR3, is GAGVSQSPSNKVTEKGKDVELRCDPISGHTALYWYRQSLGQGLEFLIYFQGNSAPDKSGLPSDRFSAERTGGSVSTLTIQRTQQEDSAVYLCASSPPSPKDYEQFFGPGTRLTVL.

This clonotype has just a few counts. The CDR3 reads CASSLDLGTTEAFF. In DNA form, the CDR3 reads TGTGCCAGCAGCTTAGATCTGGGGACGACTGAAGCTTTCTTT. The V gene is TRBV11-2, the J gene TRBJ1-1, with D possibly TRBD1 on 5 matching bases. Germline V gene data show CDR1 as SGHAT and CDR2 as FQNNGV. This CDR3 contains 14 residues. The V end was cut by 0 bases, the J end by 5 bases, with 10 bases between.

The genes are TRBV7-2 and TRBJ2-1, with TRBD2 matching 12 bases. This CDR3 spans 18 amino acids. After removal of 2 bases from V and 0 bases from J, the junction contained 5 bases not matched to a gene. Germline loops: CDR1 SGHTA, CDR2 FQGNSA. CDR3 DNA sequence: TGTGCCAGCAGCTTACCTAGCGGGAGGGGAGGCTCCTACAATGAGCAGTTCTTC. This sequence encodes CASSLPSGRGGSYNEQFF.

The table lists this clonotype with many counts. V is TRBV21-1 and J is TRBJ2-5; the table's D call of TRBD2 was not tested on the DNA. TRBV21-1 is a pseudogene segment. The length of the CDR3 is 16 residues. Written as DNA, the CDR3 is TGTGCCAGCAGCAACTCGACTAGCGGGGGGGAAGAGACCCAGTACTTC. Protein sequence: CASSNSTSGGEETQYF.

V usage is TRBV6-4 and J usage is TRBJ2-3, with TRBD2 matching 13 bases. The germline gives CDR1 MRHNA, CDR2 SNTAGT. The CDR3 length is 15 residues. V lost 5 bases and J lost 4; bases outside the gene matches: 3. The CDR3 reads CASSRTSGSADTQYF. DNA of the CDR3: TGTGCCAGCAGTAGGACTAGCGGGAGCGCAGATACGCAGTATTTT.

This clonotype has at least ten counts. This chain joins TRBV7-8 and TRBJ2-3; TRBD2 matches at 9 bases. V shed 4 bases and J 0 bases; nucleotides not matched to a gene: 14. The CDR3 has 19 residues. Germline V gives CDR1 SGHVS, CDR2 FQNEAQ. CDR3 in amino acids: CASSYPGLAGDYSTDTQYF. CDR3 coding DNA: TGTGCCAGCAGCTACCCCGGGTTAGCGGGGGACTACAGCACAGATACGCAGTATTTT.

This clonotype was seen many times. This sequence joins TRBV6-1 and TRBJ2-2; 9 bases match TRBD2. Germline CDR1 and CDR2: MNHNS and SASEGT. The CDR3 contains 17 residues. Trimming took 0 bases from V and 1 from J; bases not matched to a gene: 3. The CDR3 is CASSEARAGGNTGELFF. The DNA of the CDR3 is TGTGCCAGCAGTGAAGCCCGAGCGGGAGGGAACACCGGGGAGCTGTTTTTT.

This clonotype occurred many times. This chain uses TRBV30 with TRBJ2-7; D remains ambiguous. This CDR3 has 11 residues. V lost 0 bases, J lost 3 bases, and 3 bases lay in between. The germline gives CDR1 GTSNPN, CDR2 SVGIG (reference sequence). CDR3 bases: TGTGCCTGGAGTGTACGCTACGAGCAGTACTTC. This gives the protein CAWSVRYEQYF. Using reference TRBV30 and TRBJ2-7 for the parts outside the CDR3, the full variable domain is SQTIHQWPATLVQPVGSPLSLECTVEGTSNPNLYWYRQAAGRGLQLLFYSVGIGQISSEVPQNLSASRPQDRQFILSSKKLLLSDSGFYLCAWSVRYEQYFGPGTRLTVT.

In its sample, this clonotype was seen many times. The chain combines TRBV11-3 with TRBJ1-1; no clear D gene. Trimming cost V 4 bases and J 1 base, with 13 bases left between them. The V gene's germline CDR1 is SGHNT and CDR2 YENEEA. This CDR3 has 15 residues. The CDR3 region is CASSSSPLGNTEAFF. CDR3 DNA sequence: TGTGCCAGCAGCTCGAGTCCCCTCGGGAACACTGAAGCTTTCTTT. The variable domain in full, completed from reference TRBV11-3 and TRBJ1-1, reads EAGVVQSPRYKIIEKKQPVAFWCNPISGHNTLYWYLQNLGQGPELLIRYENEEAVDDSQLPKDRFSAERLKGVDSTLKIQPAELGDSAVYLCASSSSPLGNTEAFFGQGTRLTVV.

This clonotype has ten or more counts. The chain links TRBV20-1 to TRBJ2-7; D is possibly TRBD1 or TRBD2 (7 bases each). This CDR3 spans 15 amino acids. The V gene lost 0 bases and the J gene lost 3 bases, with 15 bases spanning the gap. Germline V CDR1 and CDR2: DFQATT, SNEGSKA (reference sequence). For the CDR3, the DNA is TGCAGTGCTAGAGATCAGGGGGGGAAAATCTACGAGCAGTACTTC. Residues: CSARDQGGKIYEQYF.

There are many counts of this clonotype. V is TRBV29-1 and J is TRBJ2-7; 8 nucleotides line up with TRBD2. The CDR3 has 13 amino acids. The germline gives CDR1 SQVTM, CDR2 ANQGSEA. V was clipped by 7 bases and J by 5 bases; unmatched bases: 10. CDR3 sequence reads: CSARTGGRNEQYF. The DNA for the CDR3 is TGCAGCGCTCGGACGGGAGGGAGAAACGAGCAGTACTTC.

The table lists this clonotype with many counts. V usage is TRBV29-1 and J usage is TRBJ2-7; D remains ambiguous. Germline loops: CDR1 SQVTM, CDR2 ANQGSEA. This CDR3 is 12 amino acids long. Between the trimmed V and J ends, which lost 4 bases and 1 base, there was a span of 8 bases. CDR3 region: CSVVANSYEQYF. The DNA for the CDR3 is TGCAGCGTTGTAGCAAATTCCTACGAGCAGTACTTC.

This clonotype was seen many times. The chain links TRBV20-1 to TRBJ1-5; no clear D. The CDR3 loop spans 12 amino acids. Deletions cut 3 bases from V and 5 bases from J, with 8 bases between. Germline V gives CDR1 DFQATT, CDR2 SNEGSKA (reference sequence). The CDR3: CSARHGHQPQHF. Written as DNA, the CDR3 is TGCAGTGCTAGGCACGGGCATCAGCCCCAGCATTTT.

The chain combines TRBV6-5 with TRBJ2-1; 9 positions match TRBD2. This CDR3 contains 18 residues. Germline values: CDR1 MNHEY, CDR2 SVGAGI. The V segment lost 7 bases and the J segment 6 bases; nucleotides outside the gene matches: 19. The CDR3 DNA follows: TGTGCCAGCACCCTTACTTGGACCGGGACTAGCCGTGCCAATGAGCAGTTCTTC. Its translation is CASTLTWTGTSRANEQFF.

This clonotype was found many times. This chain connects TRBV20-1 to TRBJ2-7, with D perhaps matching TRBD2 (5 bases). V gave up 3 bases and J gave up 7 bases, with 10 bases separating them. Looked up from germline, CDR1 is DFQATT and CDR2 is SNEGSKA (reference sequence). The CDR3 runs 11 residues. DNA of the CDR3: TGCAGTGCTAGGGACTGGGAAGAGCAGTACTTC. Translating it yields CSARDWEEQYF.

Many counts were recorded for this clonotype. The chain recombines TRBV10-3 with TRBJ2-7; possibly TRBD1 for D (6 bases). This CDR3 is 16 amino acids long. Trimming removed 1 base from V and 1 base from J, with 14 bases in between. CDR1 is ENHRY and CDR2 is SYGVKD in the germline V gene. As DNA, the CDR3 is TGTGCCATCAGTGAGTTTCTAGGGGGTGCTTCCTACGAGCAGTACTTC. Protein: CAISEFLGGASYEQYF.

This clonotype was counted at least ten times. The chain carries TRBV10-2 and TRBJ2-1; 14 bases fit TRBD2. Germline CDR1 WSHSY, CDR2 SAAADI. The CDR3 covers 16 residues. The J segment lost 5 bases and the V segment lost 8 bases, leaving 8 bases of the junction unmatched. The CDR3 sequence is CASRIQTSGRDNEQFF. In DNA, the CDR3 is TGCGCCAGCCGCATACAGACTAGCGGGAGGGACAATGAGCAGTTCTTC.

This clonotype has more than one count but fewer than ten. The rearrangement uses TRBV7-9 and TRBJ2-3, with D possibly TRBD1 on 6 matching bases. This CDR3 region has 14 residues. V was clipped by 5 bases and J by 5 bases, with 14 bases between them. CDR1 is SEHNR and CDR2 is FQNEAQ in the germline V gene (reference sequence). The CDR3 loop reads CASSTGQGRDTQYF. Here the CDR3 DNA reads TGTGCCAGCAGCACGGGGCAGGGGCGAGATACGCAGTATTTT.

This clonotype came up many times. This chain joins TRBV29-1 and TRBJ2-7, with TRBD1 identical over 12 bases. After removal of 6 bases from V and 5 bases from J, the junction contained 8 bases not matched to a gene. Germline V gives CDR1 SQVTM, CDR2 ANQGSEA. The CDR3 is made up of 14 amino acids. In DNA form, the CDR3 reads TGCAGCGTCCGACCGGGACAGGGGGCCAACGAGCAGTACTTC. Translated: CSVRPGQGANEQYF.

This clonotype came up many times. The chain has TRBV27 and TRBJ2-2; possible D gene TRBD1, 5 bases. Germline V CDR1 and CDR2: MNHEY, SMNVEV (reference sequence). The CDR3 extends over 14 amino acids. Trimming stripped 6 bases from V and 3 bases from J, with 11 bases between. The CDR3, as DNA: TGTGCCAGCAGCGGTAGGGGCGACACCGGGGAGCTGTTTTTT. Its translation is CASSGRGDTGELFF.

Written as DNA, the CDR3 is TGTGCCAGCAGTGAATTTGGGACTTCGCTAGCGGCGCGACGAACCGGGGAGCTGTTTTTT. This gives the protein CASSEFGTSLAARRTGELFF. The V call is TRBV2, the J call TRBJ2-2; 7 bases line up with TRBD2. V was clipped by 2 bases and J by 5 bases; unmatched bases: 20. The CDR3 sequence is 20 residues long. Germline assignment: CDR1 SNHLY and CDR2 FYNNEI.

This clonotype showed up many times. The genes are TRBV5-8 and TRBJ2-5; D is undetermined. There are 13 residues in the CDR3. Germline V CDR1 and CDR2: SGHTS, YDEGEE. V was trimmed by 0 bases and J by 4 bases, leaving 7 bases between them. CDR3 residues: CASSLGRRETQYF. The CDR3 region has the DNA TGTGCCAGCAGCTTGGGCCGGAGAGAGACCCAGTACTTC.

This clonotype has ten or more counts. This chain uses TRBV7-3 with TRBJ1-1, with D tentatively TRBD1 (5 bases). The CDR3 length is 17 residues. Germline CDR1 is SGHTA and CDR2 is FQGTGA. Trimming pared 5 bases from V and 0 bases from J, leaving 19 bases between. The CDR3 reads CASSPEPGLGLNTEAFF. DNA of the CDR3: TGTGCCAGCAGCCCCGAACCGGGACTAGGGTTGAACACTGAAGCTTTCTTT. The entire variable domain, with the rest obtained from reference TRBV7-3 and TRBJ1-1, is as follows: GAGVSQTPSNKVTEKGKYVELRCDPISGHTALYWYRQSLGQGPEFLIYFQGTGAADDSGLPNDRFFAVRPEGSVSTLKIQRTERGDSAVYLCASSPEPGLGLNTEAFFGQGTRLTVV.